This TCR beta chain was identified during a study of blood T cell repertoires in COVID-19. Study as a whole: T cells, B-cell-depleted T cells, or PBMCs supplied cDNA or gDNA.

Study processing details: Nucleated cell number was recorded as an estimate derived from reference gene primer amplification. The repertoire was sequenced with immunoSEQ multiplex PCR; TCRdb's copy has only in-frame clones and lacks some. The D gene and trimming were derived from the DNA, and the V and J assignments and clone size from that table. This sample carries around 170,000 clones, roughly 90% of them seen once, and the ten largest clones take 20% to 30%. In germline, CDR1 is MDHEN, CDR2 SYDVKM. This CDR3 has 14 residues. V dropped 3 bases and J dropped 3 bases, with 9 bases sitting between them.

Source material: peripheral blood. The TCR comes from a man aged 55 to 70 with acute or convalescent COVID-19. The rearrangement uses TRBV28 and TRBJ1-5; no clear D gene. CDR3 bases: TGTGCCAGCAGTTTGAGGCAGAACAATCAGCCCCAGCATTTT. Amino acids: CASSLRQNNQPQHF.